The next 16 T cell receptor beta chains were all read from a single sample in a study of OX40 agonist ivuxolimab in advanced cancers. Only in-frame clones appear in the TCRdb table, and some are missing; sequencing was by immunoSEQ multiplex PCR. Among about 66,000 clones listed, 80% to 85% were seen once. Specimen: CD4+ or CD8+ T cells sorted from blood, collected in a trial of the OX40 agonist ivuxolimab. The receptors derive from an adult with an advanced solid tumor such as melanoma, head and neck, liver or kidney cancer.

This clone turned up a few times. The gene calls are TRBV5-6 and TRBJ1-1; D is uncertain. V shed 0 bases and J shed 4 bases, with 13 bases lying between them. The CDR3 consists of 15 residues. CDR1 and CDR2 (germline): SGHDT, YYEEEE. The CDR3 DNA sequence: TGTGCCAGCAGCTTGGGAGGGCCAGACGGCACTGAAGCTTTCTTT. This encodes CASSLGGPDGTEAFF. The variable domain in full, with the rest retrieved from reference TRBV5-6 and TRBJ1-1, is DAGVTQSPTHLIKTRGQQVTLRCSPKSGHDTVSWYQQALGQGPQFIFQYYEEEERQRGNFPDRFSGHQFPNYSSELNVNALLLGDSALYLCASSLGGPDGTEAFFGQGTRLTVV.

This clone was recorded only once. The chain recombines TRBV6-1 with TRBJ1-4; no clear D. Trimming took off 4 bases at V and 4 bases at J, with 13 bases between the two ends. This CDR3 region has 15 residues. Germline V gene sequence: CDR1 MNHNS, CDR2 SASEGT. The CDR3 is CASSVNNGNNEKLFF. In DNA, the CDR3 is TGTGCCAGCAGTGTGAACAACGGTAATAATGAAAAACTGTTTTTT.

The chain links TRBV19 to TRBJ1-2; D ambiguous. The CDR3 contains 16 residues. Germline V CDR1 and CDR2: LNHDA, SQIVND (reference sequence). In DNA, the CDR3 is TGTGTCAATCTTGGGGTATGGCTGGGAGCTAACTATGGCTACACCTTC. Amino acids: CVNLGVWLGANYGYTF.

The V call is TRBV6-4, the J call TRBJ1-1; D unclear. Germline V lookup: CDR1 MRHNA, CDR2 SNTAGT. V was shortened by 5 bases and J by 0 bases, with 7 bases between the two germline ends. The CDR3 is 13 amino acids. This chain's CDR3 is CASSMQMNTEAFF. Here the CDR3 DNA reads TGTGCCAGCAGTATGCAGATGAACACTGAAGCTTTCTTT.

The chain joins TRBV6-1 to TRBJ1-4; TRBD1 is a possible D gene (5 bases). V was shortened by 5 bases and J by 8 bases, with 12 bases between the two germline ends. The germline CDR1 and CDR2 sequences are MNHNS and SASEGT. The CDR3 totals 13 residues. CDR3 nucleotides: TGTGCCAGCAGTTCTCAGGGTTCCGAAAAACTGTTTTTT. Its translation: CASSSQGSEKLFF.

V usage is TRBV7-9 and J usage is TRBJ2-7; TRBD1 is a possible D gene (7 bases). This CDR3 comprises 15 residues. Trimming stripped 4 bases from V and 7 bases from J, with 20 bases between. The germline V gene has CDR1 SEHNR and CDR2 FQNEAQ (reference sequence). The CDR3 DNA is TGTGCCAGCAGCTCGACTCAGGGGGGCCTACGGGAGCAGTACTTC. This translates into CASSSTQGGLREQYF. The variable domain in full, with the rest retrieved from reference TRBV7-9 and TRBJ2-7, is DTGVSQNPRHKITKRGQNVTFRCDPISEHNRLYWYRQTLGQGPEFLTYFQNEAQLEKSRLLSDRFSAERPKGSFSTLEIQRTEQGDSAMYLCASSSTQGGLREQYFGPGTRLTVT.

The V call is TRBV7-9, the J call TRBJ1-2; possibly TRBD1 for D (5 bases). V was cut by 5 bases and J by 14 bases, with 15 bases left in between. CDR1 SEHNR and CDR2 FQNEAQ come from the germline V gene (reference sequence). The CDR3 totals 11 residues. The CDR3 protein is CASSLVQGGTF. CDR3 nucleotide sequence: TGTGCCAGCAGCCTCGTGCAGGGTGGAACCTTC.

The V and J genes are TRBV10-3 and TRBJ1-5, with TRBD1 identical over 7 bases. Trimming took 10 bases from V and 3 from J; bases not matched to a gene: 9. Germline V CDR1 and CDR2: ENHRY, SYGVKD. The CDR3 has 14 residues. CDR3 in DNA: TGTGCCAGCATGACCGGGACAGACAATCAGCCCCAGCATTTT. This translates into CASMTGTDNQPQHF.

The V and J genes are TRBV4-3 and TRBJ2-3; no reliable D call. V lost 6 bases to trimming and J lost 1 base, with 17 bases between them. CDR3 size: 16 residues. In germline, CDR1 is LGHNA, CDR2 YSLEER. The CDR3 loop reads CASSSGERLRTDTQYF. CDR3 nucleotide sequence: TGCGCCAGCAGTTCGGGTGAACGACTCCGCACAGATACGCAGTATTTT.

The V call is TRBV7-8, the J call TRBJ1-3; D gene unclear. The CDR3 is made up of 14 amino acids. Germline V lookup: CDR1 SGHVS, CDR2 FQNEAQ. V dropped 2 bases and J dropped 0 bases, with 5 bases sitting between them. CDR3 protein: CASSLRASGNTIYF. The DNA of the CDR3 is TGTGCCAGCAGCTTAAGGGCCTCTGGAAACACCATATATTTT.

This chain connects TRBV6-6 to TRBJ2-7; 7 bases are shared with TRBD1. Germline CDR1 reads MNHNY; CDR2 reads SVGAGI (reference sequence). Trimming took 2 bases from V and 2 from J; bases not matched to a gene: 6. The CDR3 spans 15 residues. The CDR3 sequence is CASSYTGTAAYEQYF. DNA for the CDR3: TGTGCCAGCAGTTACACCGGGACAGCGGCCTACGAGCAGTACTTC.

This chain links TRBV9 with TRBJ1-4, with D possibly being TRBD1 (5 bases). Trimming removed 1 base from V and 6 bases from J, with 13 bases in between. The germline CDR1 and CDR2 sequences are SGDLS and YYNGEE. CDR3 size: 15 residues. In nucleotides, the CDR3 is TGTGCCAGCAGCGTACAAGGGGCGACTGATGAAAAACTGTTTTTT. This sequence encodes CASSVQGATDEKLFF.

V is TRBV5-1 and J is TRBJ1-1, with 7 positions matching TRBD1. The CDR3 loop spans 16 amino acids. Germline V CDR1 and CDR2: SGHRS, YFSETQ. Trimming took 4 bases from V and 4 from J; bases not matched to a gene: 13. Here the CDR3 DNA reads TGCGCCAGCAGCCAGTCGAACAGGGGCGGTGGCACTGAAGCTTTCTTT. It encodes CASSQSNRGGGTEAFF.

DNA of the CDR3: TGTGCCGCGAGTTTAAGGCCGGGACAGGATTATGGCTACACCTTC. Translation gives CAASLRPGQDYGYTF. This chain links TRBV6-5 with TRBJ1-2; TRBD1 matches 8 bases. The CDR3 is made up of 15 amino acids. J gave up 5 bases and V 11 bases, and 16 bases lay outside the gene matches. CDR1 and CDR2 from the germline V gene are MNHEY and SVGAGI.

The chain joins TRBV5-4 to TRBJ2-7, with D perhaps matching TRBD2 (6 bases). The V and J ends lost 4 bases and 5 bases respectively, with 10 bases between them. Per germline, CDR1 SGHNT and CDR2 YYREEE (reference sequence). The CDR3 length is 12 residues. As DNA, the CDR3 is TGTGCCAGCAGCCAGGAGGGCGACGAGCAGTACTTC. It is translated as CASSQEGDEQYF.

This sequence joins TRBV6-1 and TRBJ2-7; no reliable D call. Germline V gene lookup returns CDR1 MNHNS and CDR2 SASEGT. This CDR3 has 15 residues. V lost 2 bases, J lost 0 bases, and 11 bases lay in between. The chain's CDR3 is CASSERLGLSYEQYF. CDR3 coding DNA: TGTGCCAGCAGTGAACGCCTAGGCCTCTCCTACGAGCAGTACTTC.